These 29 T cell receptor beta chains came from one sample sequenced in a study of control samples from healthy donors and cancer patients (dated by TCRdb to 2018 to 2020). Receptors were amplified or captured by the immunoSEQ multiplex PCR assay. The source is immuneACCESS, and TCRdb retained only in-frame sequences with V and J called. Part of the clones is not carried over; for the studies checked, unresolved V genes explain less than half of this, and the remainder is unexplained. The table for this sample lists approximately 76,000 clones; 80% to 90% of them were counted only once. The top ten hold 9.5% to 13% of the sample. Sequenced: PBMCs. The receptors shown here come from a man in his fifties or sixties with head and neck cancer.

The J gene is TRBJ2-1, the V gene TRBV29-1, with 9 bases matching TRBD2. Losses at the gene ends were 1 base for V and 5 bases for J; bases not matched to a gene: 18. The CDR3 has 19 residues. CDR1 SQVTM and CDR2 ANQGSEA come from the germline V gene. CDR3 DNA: TGCAGCGTTGAAGTTTTACTAGCGGGCCTGAGCTACTTAGACAATGAGCAGTTCTTC. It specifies CSVEVLLAGLSYLDNEQFF.

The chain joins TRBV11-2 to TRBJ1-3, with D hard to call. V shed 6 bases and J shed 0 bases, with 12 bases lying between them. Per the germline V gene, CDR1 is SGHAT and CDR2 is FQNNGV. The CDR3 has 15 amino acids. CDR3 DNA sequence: TGTGCCAGCAGGGACGCCCGGAGCTCTGGAAACACCATATATTTT. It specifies CASRDARSSGNTIYF.

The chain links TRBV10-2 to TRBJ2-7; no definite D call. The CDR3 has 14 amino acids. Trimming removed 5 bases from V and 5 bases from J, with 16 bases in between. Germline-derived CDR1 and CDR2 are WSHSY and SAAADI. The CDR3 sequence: CASSFSGLGDEQYF. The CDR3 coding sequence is TGCGCCAGCAGTTTTTCCGGCCTGGGCGACGAGCAGTACTTC.

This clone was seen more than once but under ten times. CDR3 residues: CASSPTRWADTQYF. The CDR3 nucleotides are TGTGCCAGCAGCCCGACCCGCTGGGCAGATACGCAGTATTTT. The chain couples TRBV13 to TRBJ2-3; D gene unclear. Germline-derived CDR1 and CDR2 are PRHDT and FYEKMQ (reference sequence). The ends were cut back, 5 bases at V and 4 bases at J, with 13 bases in the middle. This CDR3 contains 14 residues.

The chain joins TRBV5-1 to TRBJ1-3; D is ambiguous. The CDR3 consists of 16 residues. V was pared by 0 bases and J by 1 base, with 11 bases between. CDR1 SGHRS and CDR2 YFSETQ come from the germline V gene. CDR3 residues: CASSLGPGGSGNTIYF. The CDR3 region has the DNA TGCGCCAGCAGCTTGGGCCCCGGAGGTTCTGGAAACACCATATATTTT.

CDR3 loop: CASSQAFQGEAYEQYF. The DNA for the CDR3 is TGCGCCAGCAGCCAAGCCTTTCAGGGGGAAGCGTACGAGCAGTACTTC. V usage is TRBV4-1 and J usage is TRBJ2-7; 7 nucleotides line up with TRBD1. V trimming: 1 base; J trimming: 4 bases; junction bases outside the gene matches: 10. The CDR3 spans 16 residues. Germline V lookup: CDR1 MGHRA, CDR2 YSYEKL.

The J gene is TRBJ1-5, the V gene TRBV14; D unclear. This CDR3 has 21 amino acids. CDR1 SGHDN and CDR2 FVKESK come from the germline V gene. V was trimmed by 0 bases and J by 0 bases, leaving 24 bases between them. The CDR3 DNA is TGTGCCAGCAGCCAAGAAGGCCGGGGAAAACGGGCCGAGATTAGCAATCAGCCCCAGCATTTT. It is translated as CASSQEGRGKRAEISNQPQHF.

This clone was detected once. CDR3 nucleotides: TGTGCCAGCAGTGAAGGGTGGCCGCAGCTGGGCAATGAGCAGTTCTTC. This codes for CASSEGWPQLGNEQFF. This chain uses TRBV6-1 with TRBJ2-1; D is unresolved. Germline loops: CDR1 MNHNS, CDR2 SASEGT. V lost 1 base and J lost 6, with 16 bases in between. The CDR3 has 16 residues.

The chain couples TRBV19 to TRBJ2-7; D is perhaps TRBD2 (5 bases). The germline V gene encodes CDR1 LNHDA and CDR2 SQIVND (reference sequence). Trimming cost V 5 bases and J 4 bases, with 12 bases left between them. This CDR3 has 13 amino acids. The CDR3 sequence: CASSGGRSYEQYF. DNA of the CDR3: TGTGCCAGTAGTGGAGGCAGATCATACGAGCAGTACTTC.

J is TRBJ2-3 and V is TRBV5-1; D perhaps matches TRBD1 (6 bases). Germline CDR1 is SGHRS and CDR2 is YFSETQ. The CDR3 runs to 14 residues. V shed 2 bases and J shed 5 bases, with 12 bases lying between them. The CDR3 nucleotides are TGCGCCAGCAGCTTTGGAGTCAGGGGAGATACGCAGTATTTT. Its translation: CASSFGVRGDTQYF.

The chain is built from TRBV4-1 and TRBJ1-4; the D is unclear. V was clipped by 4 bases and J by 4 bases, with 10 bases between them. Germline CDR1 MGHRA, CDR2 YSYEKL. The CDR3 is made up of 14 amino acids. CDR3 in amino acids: CASSPYKINEKLFF. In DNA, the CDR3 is TGCGCCAGCAGCCCCTACAAGATTAATGAAAAACTGTTTTTT.

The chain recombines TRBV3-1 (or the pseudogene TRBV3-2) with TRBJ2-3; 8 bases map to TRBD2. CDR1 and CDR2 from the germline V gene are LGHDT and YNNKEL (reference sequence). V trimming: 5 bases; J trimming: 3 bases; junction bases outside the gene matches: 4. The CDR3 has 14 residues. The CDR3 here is CASSFGLATDTQYF. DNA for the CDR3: TGTGCCAGCAGCTTCGGACTAGCTACAGATACGCAGTATTTT.

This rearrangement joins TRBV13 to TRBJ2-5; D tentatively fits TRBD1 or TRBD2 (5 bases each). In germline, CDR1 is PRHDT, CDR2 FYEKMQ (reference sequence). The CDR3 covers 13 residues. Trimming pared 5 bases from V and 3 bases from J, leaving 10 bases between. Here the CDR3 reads CASSARGKETQYF. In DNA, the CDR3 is TGTGCCAGCAGCGCTCGGGGCAAAGAGACCCAGTACTTC.

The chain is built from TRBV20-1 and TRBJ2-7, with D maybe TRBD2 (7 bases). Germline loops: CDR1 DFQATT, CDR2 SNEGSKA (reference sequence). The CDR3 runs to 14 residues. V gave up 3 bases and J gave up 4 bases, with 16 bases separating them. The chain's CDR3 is CSASSNRGAYEQYF. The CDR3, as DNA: TGCAGTGCTAGTAGCAATCGGGGGGCGTACGAGCAGTACTTC.

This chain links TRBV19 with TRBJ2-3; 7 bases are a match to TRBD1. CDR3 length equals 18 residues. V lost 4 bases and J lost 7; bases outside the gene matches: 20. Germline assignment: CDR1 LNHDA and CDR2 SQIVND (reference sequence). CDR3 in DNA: TGTGCCAGTAGTAGACAGGGCGGCGAGACCCCGTGGGGCCATACGCAGTATTTT. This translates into CASSRQGGETPWGHTQYF.

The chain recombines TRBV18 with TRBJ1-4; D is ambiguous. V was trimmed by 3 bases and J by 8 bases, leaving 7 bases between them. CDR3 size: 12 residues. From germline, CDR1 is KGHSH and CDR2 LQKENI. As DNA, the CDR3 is TGTGCCAGCTCACCTTCATTCGAAAAACTGTTTTTT. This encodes CASSPSFEKLFF.

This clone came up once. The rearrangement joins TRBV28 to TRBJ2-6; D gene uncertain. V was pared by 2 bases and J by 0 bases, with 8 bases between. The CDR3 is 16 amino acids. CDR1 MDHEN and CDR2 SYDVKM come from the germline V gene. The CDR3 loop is CASSLPPNSGANVLTF. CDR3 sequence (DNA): TGTGCCAGCAGTTTACCCCCAAACTCTGGGGCCAACGTCCTGACTTTC.

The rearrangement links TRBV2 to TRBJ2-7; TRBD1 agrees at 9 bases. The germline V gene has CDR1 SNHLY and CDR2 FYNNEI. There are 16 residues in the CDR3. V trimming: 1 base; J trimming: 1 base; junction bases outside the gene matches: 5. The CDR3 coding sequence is TGTGCCAGCAGTGAAGGCCCGACAGGGGGTTCCTACGAGCAGTACTTC. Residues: CASSEGPTGGSYEQYF. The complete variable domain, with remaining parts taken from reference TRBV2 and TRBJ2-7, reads EPEVTQTPSHQVTQMGQEVILRCVPISNHLYFYWYRQILGQKVEFLVSFYNNEISEKSEIFDDQFSVERPDGSNFTLKIRSTKLEDSAMYFCASSEGPTGGSYEQYFGPGTRLTVT.

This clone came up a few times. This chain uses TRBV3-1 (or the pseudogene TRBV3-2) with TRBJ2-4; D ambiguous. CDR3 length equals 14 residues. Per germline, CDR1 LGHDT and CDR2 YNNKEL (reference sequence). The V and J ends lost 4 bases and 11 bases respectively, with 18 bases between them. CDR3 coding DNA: TGTGCCAGCAGCCTCCGACTCGGAGCTTCTGTTCAGTACTTC. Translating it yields CASSLRLGASVQYF.

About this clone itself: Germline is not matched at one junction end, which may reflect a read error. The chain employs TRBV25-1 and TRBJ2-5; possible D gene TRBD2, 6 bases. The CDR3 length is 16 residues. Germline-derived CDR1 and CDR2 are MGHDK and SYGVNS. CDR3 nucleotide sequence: TGTGCCAGCAGTGAATACGGGCGGGGCCCCCAAGAGATCCAGTACTTC. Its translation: CASSEYGRGPQEIQYF.

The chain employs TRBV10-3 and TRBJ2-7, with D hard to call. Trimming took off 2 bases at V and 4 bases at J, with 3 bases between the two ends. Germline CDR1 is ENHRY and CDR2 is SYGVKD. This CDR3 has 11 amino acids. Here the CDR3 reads CAISETYEQYF. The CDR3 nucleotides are TGTGCCATCAGTGAGACATACGAGCAGTACTTC.

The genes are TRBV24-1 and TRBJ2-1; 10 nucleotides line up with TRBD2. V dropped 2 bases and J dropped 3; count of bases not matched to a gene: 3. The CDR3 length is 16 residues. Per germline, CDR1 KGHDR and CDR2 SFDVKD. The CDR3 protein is CATSDSLAGSYNEQFF. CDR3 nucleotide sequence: TGTGCCACCAGTGATTCACTAGCGGGGAGCTACAATGAGCAGTTCTTC.

This CDR3 reads CASSSPLEGAAYGYTF. In DNA form, the CDR3 reads TGTGCCAGCAGTTCTCCTCTTGAGGGGGCAGCCTATGGCTACACCTTC. V usage is TRBV28 and J usage is TRBJ1-2; 7 bases align to TRBD1. The junction had 12 bases not matched to a gene; V was cut back by 4 bases and J by 4 bases. Germline values: CDR1 MDHEN, CDR2 SYDVKM. CDR3 length equals 16 residues.

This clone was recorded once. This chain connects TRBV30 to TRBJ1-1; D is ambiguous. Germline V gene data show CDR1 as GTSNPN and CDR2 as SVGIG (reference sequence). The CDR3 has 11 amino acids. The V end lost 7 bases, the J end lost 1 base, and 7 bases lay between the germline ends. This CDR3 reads CAFMENTEAFF. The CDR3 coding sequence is TGTGCCTTCATGGAGAACACTGAAGCTTTCTTT.

The CDR3, as DNA: TGCGCCAGCAGCTGGGACCCAGGCAGCACTGAAGCTTTCTTT. Its translation is CASSWDPGSTEAFF. The rearrangement links TRBV5-1 to TRBJ1-1; a possible D gene is TRBD1 (5 bases). The length of the CDR3 is 14 residues. V was cut by 3 bases and J by 4 bases, with 13 bases left in between. Germline CDR1 and CDR2: SGHRS and YFSETQ.

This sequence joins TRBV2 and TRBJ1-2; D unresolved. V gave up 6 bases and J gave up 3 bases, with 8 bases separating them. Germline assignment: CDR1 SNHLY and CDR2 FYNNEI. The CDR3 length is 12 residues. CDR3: CASRQEDYGYTF. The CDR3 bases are TGTGCCAGCAGGCAGGAGGACTATGGCTACACCTTC. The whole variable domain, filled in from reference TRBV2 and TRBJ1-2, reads EPEVTQTPSHQVTQMGQEVILRCVPISNHLYFYWYRQILGQKVEFLVSFYNNEISEKSEIFDDQFSVERPDGSNFTLKIRSTKLEDSAMYFCASRQEDYGYTFGSGTRLTVV.

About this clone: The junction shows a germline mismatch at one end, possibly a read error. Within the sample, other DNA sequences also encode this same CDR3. This CDR3 is CASSFGTGDEQYF. Here the CDR3 DNA reads TGTGCCAGCAGTTTTGGGACAGGGGACGAGCAGTACTTT. V gene TRBV28 combines with J gene TRBJ2-7, with 10 bases matching TRBD1. The CDR3 spans 13 residues. The V gene's germline CDR1 is MDHEN and CDR2 SYDVKM.

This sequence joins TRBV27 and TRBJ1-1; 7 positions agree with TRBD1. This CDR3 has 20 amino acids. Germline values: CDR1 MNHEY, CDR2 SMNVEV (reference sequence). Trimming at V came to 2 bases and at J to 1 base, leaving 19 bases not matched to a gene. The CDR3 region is CASSLNRGGLRRRGNTEAFF. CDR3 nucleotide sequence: TGTGCCAGCAGTTTAAACAGGGGAGGACTTCGAAGAAGGGGGAACACTGAAGCTTTCTTT.

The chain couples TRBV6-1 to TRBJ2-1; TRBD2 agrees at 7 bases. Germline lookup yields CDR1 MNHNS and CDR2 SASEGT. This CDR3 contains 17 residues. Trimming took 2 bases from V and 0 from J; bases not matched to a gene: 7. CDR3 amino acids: CASSERGGYSSYNEQFF. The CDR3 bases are TGTGCCAGCAGTGAACGCGGGGGATATAGCTCCTACAATGAGCAGTTCTTC.